This T cell receptor beta chain emerged from a study of metastatic and nonmetastatic thyroid tumors. Study in general: Both malignant and benign thyroid patients supplied peripheral blood and tumor or nodule tissue samples, across which the repertoires of these patients were then compared. Study-wide results and caveats: Compared with benign nodules, malignant thyroid tumors were reported to have significantly higher TCR beta diversity in both blood and tumor.

Original analysis: Researchers built a distant-metastasis classifier for papillary thyroid cancer that drew on CDR3 differences across clinicopathological groups. TCRdb re-called clones via MiXCR from the PCR reads. The V and J calls shown here were made by TCRdb, not taken from the authors' results. Of over 20,000 clones in the sample, about 24% are singletons; the top ten hold 9% to 15%. Per germline, CDR1 SGHAT and CDR2 FQDESV (reference sequence). Unmatched junction bases numbered 15, after V lost 5 bases and J lost 3 bases. This CDR3 has 19 residues. Of note for this clone: Its antigen remains unknown. A much more abundant neighbour one base away suggests this may be a read error.

All patients reached thyroid surgery having received no treatment beforehand. The receptor was derived from a male donor with papillary thyroid cancer or a benign thyroid nodule (not recorded which). Some clones in this sample may be carry-over from other donors' samples. What was sequenced was tumor tissue. The chain is built from TRBV11-1 and TRBJ2-7; 14 bases line up with TRBD2. The CDR3 DNA reads as TGTGCCAGCAGCACCTCCGGGACTAGCGGGAGTGGTAGCTACTACGAGCAGTACTTC. Residues: CASSTSGTSGSGSYYEQYF.